Listed here are 13 T cell receptor beta chains from one sample, sequenced in a study of shared clonotypes between healthy human individuals. Here immunoSEQ multiplex PCR was the method, and the copy in TCRdb shows in-frame clones only, minus some. This repertoire shows 400,000 to 600,000 clones, over 75% found once; its top ten account for roughly an eighth. The sequenced sample was PBMCs. Receptor source: a woman aged 40 to 55 in good health. Some clones in this sample may be carry-over from other donors' samples.

This clone has a single count. The CDR3 DNA is TGCGCCAGCAGCTTGGTAGGAATAAGCCCAGATACGCAGTATTTT. Encoded protein: CASSLVGISPDTQYF. V is TRBV5-1 and J is TRBJ2-3, with D hard to call. This CDR3 spans 15 amino acids. CDR1 and CDR2 (germline): SGHRS, YFSETQ. Trimming left V 0 bases short and J 4 bases short, with 12 bases between.

The chain recombines TRBV6-5 with TRBJ1-1; D is unclear. Deletions cut 4 bases from V and 0 bases from J, with 6 bases between. From germline, CDR1 is MNHEY and CDR2 SVGAGI. There are 13 residues in the CDR3. The DNA of the CDR3 is TGTGCCAGCAGTTTAGCTCTGAACACTGAAGCTTTCTTT. Amino acids: CASSLALNTEAFF.

Worth noting for this clone: The same CDR3 is also encoded by other DNA sequences in this sample. This rearrangement joins TRBV7-8 to TRBJ1-5; D possibly corresponds to TRBD1 (6 bases). CDR3 size: 13 residues. V was trimmed by 4 bases and J by 4 bases, leaving 8 bases between them. Germline V gene sequence: CDR1 SGHVS, CDR2 FQNEAQ. CDR3 residues: CASSSDRNQPQHF. For the CDR3, the DNA is TGTGCCAGCAGCTCCGACAGGAATCAGCCCCAGCATTTT.

The chain has TRBV6-6 and TRBJ1-3; D not certain. The length of the CDR3 is 13 residues. V was shortened by 6 bases and J by 4 bases, with 10 bases between the two germline ends. Germline CDR1 is MNHNY and CDR2 is SVGAGI (reference sequence). CDR3 loop: CASRGYSGNTIYF. CDR3 nucleotides: TGTGCCAGCAGGGGATATTCAGGAAACACCATATATTTT.

As for this clone: A much larger clone sits a single nucleotide away, making a read error possible. J is TRBJ2-3 and V is TRBV7-9, with 13 bases lining up with TRBD2. Germline V gene data show CDR1 as SEHNR and CDR2 as FQNEAQ (reference sequence). CDR3 length: 15 amino acids. V trimming: 5 bases; J trimming: 4 bases; junction bases outside the gene matches: 3. CDR3 DNA sequence: TGTGCCAGCAGCCGGACTAGCGGGAGCCCAGATACGCAGTATTTT. Translated, it gives CASSRTSGSPDTQYF.

V is TRBV6-5 and J is TRBJ2-5; either TRBD1 or TRBD2 may supply D (6 bases each). Trimming took 6 bases from V and 5 from J, leaving 19 bases between them. The CDR3 contains 15 residues. Per germline, CDR1 MNHEY and CDR2 SVGAGI. The CDR3 spells CASRPQGTPGETQYF. CDR3 nucleotides: TGTGCCAGCAGACCCCAGGGGACTCCTGGCGAGACCCAGTACTTC.

About this clone itself: A much larger clone differs from this one at a single base, so this may be a read error. Additional DNA sequences in this sample encode the identical CDR3. The chain joins TRBV5-4 to TRBJ2-7; 13 positions agree with TRBD2. J lost 2 bases, V lost 4 bases, and 3 bases had no gene match. Per the germline V gene, CDR1 is SGHNT and CDR2 is YYREEE (reference sequence). This CDR3 is built from 15 residues. The CDR3 region is CASSPGTSGTYEQYF. The CDR3 bases are TGTGCCAGCAGCCCCGGGACTAGCGGGACCTACGAGCAGTACTTC.

This rearrangement joins TRBV28 to TRBJ1-2; no definite D call. The CDR3 contains 13 residues. V shed 6 bases and J shed 1 base, with 9 bases lying between them. Germline-derived CDR1 and CDR2 are MDHEN and SYDVKM. This CDR3 reads CASRHRVNYGYTF. In nucleotides, the CDR3 is TGTGCCAGCAGACACAGAGTTAACTATGGCTACACCTTC.

V and J are TRBV2 and TRBJ2-7; D gene unclear. V lost 4 bases and J lost 3, with 13 bases in between. CDR1 is SNHLY, CDR2 FYNNEI, per germline. CDR3 size: 14 residues. CDR3 nucleotides: TGTGCCAGCAGTGCAGGCTTACTATACTACGAGCAGTACTTC. Translation gives CASSAGLLYYEQYF.

This clone has more than one count but fewer than ten. The chain joins TRBV29-1 to TRBJ1-1; perhaps TRBD1 as D (6 bases). V shed 4 bases and J shed 7 bases, with 16 bases lying between them. The CDR3 length is 13 residues. Germline loops: CDR1 SQVTM, CDR2 ANQGSEA. This chain's CDR3 is CSVGSSRGREAFF. The CDR3 DNA is TGCAGCGTTGGTTCGTCCAGGGGTCGTGAAGCTTTCTTT.

The V gene is TRBV7-9, the J gene TRBJ1-5; D call uncertain. The ends were cut back, 3 bases at V and 2 bases at J, with 2 bases in the middle. The CDR3 is made up of 12 amino acids. Germline CDR1 and CDR2: SEHNR and FQNEAQ (reference sequence). CDR3 sequence: CASSFGNQPQHF. Here the CDR3 DNA reads TGTGCCAGCAGCTTCGGCAATCAGCCCCAGCATTTT. Filled out from reference TRBV7-9 and TRBJ1-5, the complete variable domain reads DTGVSQNPRHKITKRGQNVTFRCDPISEHNRLYWYRQTLGQGPEFLTYFQNEAQLEKSRLLSDRFSAERPKGSFSTLEIQRTEQGDSAMYLCASSFGNQPQHFGDGTRLSIL.

The V call is TRBV2, the J call TRBJ2-4, with 7 nucleotides matching TRBD2. V lost 3 bases and J lost 6; bases outside the gene matches: 5. The length of the CDR3 is 14 residues. Germline loops: CDR1 SNHLY, CDR2 FYNNEI. The CDR3 DNA sequence: TGTGCCAGCAGTGAGACGAGGGAGGGAAACATTCAGTACTTC. This gives the protein CASSETREGNIQYF.

Comments on this clone: At the DNA level, this CDR3 is encoded by other sequences in the same sample as well. V and J are TRBV18 and TRBJ2-7; D not resolved. CDR1 is KGHSH, CDR2 LQKENI, per germline. This CDR3 region has 14 residues. Trimming shortened V by 3 bases and J by 0 bases, and 9 bases separated the two germline ends. The CDR3 nucleotides read TGTGCCAGCTCACCCTCCGCGACCTCCTACGAGCAGTACTTC. This sequence encodes CASSPSATSYEQYF.